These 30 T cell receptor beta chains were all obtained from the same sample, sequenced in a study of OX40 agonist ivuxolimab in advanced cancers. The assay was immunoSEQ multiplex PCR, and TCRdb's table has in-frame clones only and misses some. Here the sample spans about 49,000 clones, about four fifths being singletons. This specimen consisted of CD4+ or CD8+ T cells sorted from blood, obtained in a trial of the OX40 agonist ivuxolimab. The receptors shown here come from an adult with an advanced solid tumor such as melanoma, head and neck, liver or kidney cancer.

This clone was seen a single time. The CDR3 nucleotides are TGTGCCAGCAGTGAACGGGACAGGGTCGGTTCACCCCTCCACTTT. It codes for CASSERDRVGSPLHF. The chain uses TRBV6-1 and TRBJ1-6, with TRBD1 identical over 9 bases. This CDR3 contains 15 residues. Unmatched junction bases numbered 5, after V lost 2 bases and J lost 9 bases. Germline V gene lookup returns CDR1 MNHNS and CDR2 SASEGT.

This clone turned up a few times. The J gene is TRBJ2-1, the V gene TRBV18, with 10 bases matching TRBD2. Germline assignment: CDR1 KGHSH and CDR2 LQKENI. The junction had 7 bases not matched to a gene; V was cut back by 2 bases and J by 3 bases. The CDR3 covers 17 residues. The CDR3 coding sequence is TGTGCCAGCTCACCAATTAAGCGGGAGGGCCGCTACAATGAGCAGTTCTTC. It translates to CASSPIKREGRYNEQFF.

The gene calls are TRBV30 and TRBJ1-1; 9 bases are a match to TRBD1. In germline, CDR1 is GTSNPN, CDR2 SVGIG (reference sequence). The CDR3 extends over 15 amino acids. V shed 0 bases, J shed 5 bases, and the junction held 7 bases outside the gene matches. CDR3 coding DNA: TGTGCCTGGAGTGTAACCGGGACAGGGAGGACTGAAGCTTTCTTT. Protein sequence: CAWSVTGTGRTEAFF. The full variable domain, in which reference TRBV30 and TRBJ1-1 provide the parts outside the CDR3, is SQTIHQWPATLVQPVGSPLSLECTVEGTSNPNLYWYRQAAGRGLQLLFYSVGIGQISSEVPQNLSASRPQDRQFILSSKKLLLSDSGFYLCAWSVTGTGRTEAFFGQGTRLTVV.

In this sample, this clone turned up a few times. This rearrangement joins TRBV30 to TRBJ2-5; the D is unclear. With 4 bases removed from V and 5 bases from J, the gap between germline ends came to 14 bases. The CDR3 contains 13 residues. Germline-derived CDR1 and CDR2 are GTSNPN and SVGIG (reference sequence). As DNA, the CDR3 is TGTGCCTGGAATCCTATGCGGTACGAGACCCAGTACTTC. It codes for CAWNPMRYETQYF.

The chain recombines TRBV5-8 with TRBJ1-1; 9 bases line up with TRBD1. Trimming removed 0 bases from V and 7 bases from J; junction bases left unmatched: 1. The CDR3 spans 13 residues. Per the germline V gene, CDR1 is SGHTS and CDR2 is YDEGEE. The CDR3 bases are TGTGCCAGCAGCTTGGGGGGACAGGGTGAAGCTTTCTTT. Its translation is CASSLGGQGEAFF.

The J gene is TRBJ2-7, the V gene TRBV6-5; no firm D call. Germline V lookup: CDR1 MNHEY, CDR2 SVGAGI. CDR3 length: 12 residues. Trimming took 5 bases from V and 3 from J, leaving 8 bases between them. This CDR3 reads CASSENGYEQYF. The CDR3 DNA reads TGTGCCAGCAGTGAAAACGGCTACGAGCAGTACTTC.

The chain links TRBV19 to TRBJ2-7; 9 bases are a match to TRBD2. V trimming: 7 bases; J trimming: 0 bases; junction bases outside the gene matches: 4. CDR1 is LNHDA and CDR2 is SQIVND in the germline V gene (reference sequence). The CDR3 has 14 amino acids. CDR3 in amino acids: CASKRGLASYEQYF. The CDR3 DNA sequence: TGTGCCAGTAAAAGGGGACTAGCCTCCTACGAGCAGTACTTC.

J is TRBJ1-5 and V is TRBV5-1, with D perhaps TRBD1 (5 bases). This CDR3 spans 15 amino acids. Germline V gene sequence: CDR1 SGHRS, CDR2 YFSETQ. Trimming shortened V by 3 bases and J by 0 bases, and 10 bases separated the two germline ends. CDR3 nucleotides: TGCGCCAGCAGCTCAACAGGAGCTAGCAATCAGCCCCAGCATTTT. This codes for CASSSTGASNQPQHF.

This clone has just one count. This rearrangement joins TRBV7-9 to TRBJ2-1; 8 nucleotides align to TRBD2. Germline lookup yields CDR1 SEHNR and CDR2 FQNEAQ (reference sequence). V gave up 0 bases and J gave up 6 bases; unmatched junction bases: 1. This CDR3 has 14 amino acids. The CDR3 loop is CASSLAGTSNEQFF. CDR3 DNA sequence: TGTGCCAGCAGCTTAGCCGGGACTAGCAATGAGCAGTTCTTC.

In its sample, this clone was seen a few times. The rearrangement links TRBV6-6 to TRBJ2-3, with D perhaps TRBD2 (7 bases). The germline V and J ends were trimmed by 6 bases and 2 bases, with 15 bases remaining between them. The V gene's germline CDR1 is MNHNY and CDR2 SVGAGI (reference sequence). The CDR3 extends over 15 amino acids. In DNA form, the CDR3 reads TGTGCCAGCAGCCCGAACGGGGGGCCCACAGATACGCAGTATTTT. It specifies CASSPNGGPTDTQYF.

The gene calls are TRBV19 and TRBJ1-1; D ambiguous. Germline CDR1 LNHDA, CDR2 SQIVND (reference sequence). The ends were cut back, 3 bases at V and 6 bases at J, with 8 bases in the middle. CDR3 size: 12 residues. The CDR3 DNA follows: TGTGCCAGTAGTATTGGGGTGGCTGAAGCTTTCTTT. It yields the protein CASSIGVAEAFF. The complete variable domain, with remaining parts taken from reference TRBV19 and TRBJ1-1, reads DGGITQSPKYLFRKEGQNVTLSCEQNLNHDAMYWYRQDPGQGLRLIYYSQIVNDFQKGDIAEGYSVSREKKESFPLTVTSAQKNPTAFYLCASSIGVAEAFFGQGTRLTVV.

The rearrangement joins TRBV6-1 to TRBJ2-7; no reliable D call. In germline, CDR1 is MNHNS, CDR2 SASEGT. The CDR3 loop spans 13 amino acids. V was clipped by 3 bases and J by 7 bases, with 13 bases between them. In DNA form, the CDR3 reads TGTGCCAGCAGTGAGGGTTTTGGTCGGGAGCAGTACTTC. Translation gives CASSEGFGREQYF.

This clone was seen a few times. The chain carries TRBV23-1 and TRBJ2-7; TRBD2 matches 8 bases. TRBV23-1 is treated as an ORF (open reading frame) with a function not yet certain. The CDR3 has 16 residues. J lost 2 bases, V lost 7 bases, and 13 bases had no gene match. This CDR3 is CASTPGGKRAAYEQYF. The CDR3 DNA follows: TGCGCCAGCACCCCGGGGGGGAAAAGGGCTGCCTACGAGCAGTACTTC.

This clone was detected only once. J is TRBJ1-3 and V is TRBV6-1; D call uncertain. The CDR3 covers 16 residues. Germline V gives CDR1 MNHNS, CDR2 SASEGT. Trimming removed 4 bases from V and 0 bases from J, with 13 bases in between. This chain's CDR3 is CASSASFPSSGNTIYF. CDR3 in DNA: TGTGCCAGCAGTGCGTCCTTCCCGAGCTCTGGAAACACCATATATTTT.

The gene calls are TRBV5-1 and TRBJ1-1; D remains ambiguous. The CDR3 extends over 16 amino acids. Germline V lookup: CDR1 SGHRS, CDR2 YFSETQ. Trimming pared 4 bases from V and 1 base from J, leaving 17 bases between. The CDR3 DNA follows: TGCGCCAGCAGCCCCTTGGGGAGTTTAGCGAACACTGAAGCTTTCTTT. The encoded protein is CASSPLGSLANTEAFF.

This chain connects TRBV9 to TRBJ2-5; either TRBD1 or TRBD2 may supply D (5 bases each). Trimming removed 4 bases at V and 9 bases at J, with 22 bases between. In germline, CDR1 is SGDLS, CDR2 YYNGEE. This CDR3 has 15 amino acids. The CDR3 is CASSTQRGTTSSQYF. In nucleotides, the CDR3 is TGTGCCAGCAGCACCCAAAGAGGGACCACGAGTTCCCAGTACTTC. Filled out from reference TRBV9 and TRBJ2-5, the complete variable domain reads DSGVTQTPKHLITATGQRVTLRCSPRSGDLSVYWYQQSLDQGLQFLIQYYNGEERAKGNILERFSAQQFPDLHSELNLSSLELGDSALYFCASSTQRGTTSSQYFGPGTRLLVL.

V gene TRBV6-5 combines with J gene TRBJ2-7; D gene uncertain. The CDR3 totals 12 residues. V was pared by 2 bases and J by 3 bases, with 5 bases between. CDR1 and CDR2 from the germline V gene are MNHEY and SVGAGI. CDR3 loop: CASSYVNYEQYF. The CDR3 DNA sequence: TGTGCCAGCAGTTACGTGAACTACGAGCAGTACTTC.

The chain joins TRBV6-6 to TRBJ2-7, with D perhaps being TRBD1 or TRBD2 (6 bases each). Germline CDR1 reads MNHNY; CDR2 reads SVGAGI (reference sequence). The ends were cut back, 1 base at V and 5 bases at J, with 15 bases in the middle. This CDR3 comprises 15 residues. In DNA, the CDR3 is TGTGCCAGCAGTTACTTCGGGGGCGCGGCCGACGAGCAGTACTTC. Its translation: CASSYFGGAADEQYF.

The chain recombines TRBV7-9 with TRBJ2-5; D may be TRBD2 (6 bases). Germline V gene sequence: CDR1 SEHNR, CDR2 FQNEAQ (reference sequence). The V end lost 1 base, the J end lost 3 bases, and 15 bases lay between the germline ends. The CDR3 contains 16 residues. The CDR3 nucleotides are TGTGCCAGCAGCTTAGGGAGACAGTGGGAGGAAGAGACCCAGTACTTC. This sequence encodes CASSLGRQWEEETQYF.

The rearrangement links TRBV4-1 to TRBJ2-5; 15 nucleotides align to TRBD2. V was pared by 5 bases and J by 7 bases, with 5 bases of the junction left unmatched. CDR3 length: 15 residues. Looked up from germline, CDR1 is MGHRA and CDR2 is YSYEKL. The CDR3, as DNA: TGCGCCAGCAGCACGGGACTAGCGGGGGGACTGACCCAGTACTTC. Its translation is CASSTGLAGGLTQYF.

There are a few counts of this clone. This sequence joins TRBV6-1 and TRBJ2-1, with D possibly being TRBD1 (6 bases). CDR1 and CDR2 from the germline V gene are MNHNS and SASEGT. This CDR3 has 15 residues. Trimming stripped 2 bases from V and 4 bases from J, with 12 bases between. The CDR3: CASSEKTGRYNEQFF. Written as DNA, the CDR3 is TGTGCCAGCAGTGAAAAAACAGGGCGGTACAATGAGCAGTTCTTC.

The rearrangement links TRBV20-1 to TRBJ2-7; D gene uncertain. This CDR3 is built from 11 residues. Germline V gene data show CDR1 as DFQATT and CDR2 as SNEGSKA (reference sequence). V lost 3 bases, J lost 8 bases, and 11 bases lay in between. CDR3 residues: CSARENNKQYF. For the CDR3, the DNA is TGCAGTGCTAGGGAAAACAACAAGCAGTACTTC.

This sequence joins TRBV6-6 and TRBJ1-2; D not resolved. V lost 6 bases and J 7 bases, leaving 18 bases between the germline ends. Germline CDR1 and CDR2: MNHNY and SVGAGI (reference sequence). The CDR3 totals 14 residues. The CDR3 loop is CASRVTGSRGGYTF. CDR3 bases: TGTGCCAGCAGGGTTACCGGGAGTCGGGGTGGCTACACCTTC.

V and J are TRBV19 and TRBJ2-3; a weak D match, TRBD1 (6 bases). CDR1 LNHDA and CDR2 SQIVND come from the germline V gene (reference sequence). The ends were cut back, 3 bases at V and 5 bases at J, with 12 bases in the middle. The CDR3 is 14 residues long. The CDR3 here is CASSIGTTRDTQYF. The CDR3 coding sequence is TGTGCCAGTAGTATTGGGACAACCAGAGATACGCAGTATTTT.

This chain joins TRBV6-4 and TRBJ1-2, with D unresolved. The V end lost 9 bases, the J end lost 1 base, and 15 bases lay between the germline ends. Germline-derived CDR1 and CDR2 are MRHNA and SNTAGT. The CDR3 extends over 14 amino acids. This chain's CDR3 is CARLNQGCNYGYTF. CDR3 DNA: TGTGCCAGACTAAACCAAGGTTGTAACTATGGCTACACCTTC.

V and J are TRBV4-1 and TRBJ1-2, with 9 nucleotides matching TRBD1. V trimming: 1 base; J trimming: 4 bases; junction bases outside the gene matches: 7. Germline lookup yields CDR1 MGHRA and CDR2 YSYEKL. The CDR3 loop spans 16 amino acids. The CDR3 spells CASSQARDRAGYGYTF. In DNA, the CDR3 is TGCGCCAGCAGCCAAGCTAGGGACAGGGCCGGCTATGGCTACACCTTC.

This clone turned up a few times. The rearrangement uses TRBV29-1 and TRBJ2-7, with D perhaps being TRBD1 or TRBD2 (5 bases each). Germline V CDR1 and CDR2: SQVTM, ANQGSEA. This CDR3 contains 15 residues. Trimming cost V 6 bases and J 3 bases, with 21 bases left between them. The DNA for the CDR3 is TGCAGCGTACGACCCGGGACCTCTTCCCTCTACGAGCAGTACTTC. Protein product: CSVRPGTSSLYEQYF.

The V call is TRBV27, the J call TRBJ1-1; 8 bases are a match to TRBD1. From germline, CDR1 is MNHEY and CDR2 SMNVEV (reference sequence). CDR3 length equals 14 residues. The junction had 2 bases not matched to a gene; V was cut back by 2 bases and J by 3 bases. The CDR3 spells CASSLVDRDTEAFF. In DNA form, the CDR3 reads TGTGCCAGCAGTTTAGTGGACAGGGACACTGAAGCTTTCTTT.

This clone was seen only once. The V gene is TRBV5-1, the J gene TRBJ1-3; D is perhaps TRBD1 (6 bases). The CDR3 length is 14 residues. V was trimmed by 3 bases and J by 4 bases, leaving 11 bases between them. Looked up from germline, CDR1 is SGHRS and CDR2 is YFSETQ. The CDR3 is CASSSLTGGNTIYF. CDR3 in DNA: TGCGCCAGCAGCTCCCTGACAGGCGGAAACACCATATATTTT.

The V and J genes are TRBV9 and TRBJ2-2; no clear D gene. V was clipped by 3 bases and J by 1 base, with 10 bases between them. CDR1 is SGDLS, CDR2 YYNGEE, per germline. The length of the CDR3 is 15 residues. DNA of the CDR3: TGTGCCAGCAGCGAGGGCGGAATGAACACCGGGGAGCTGTTTTTT. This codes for CASSEGGMNTGELFF.